This entry is about one T cell receptor beta chain. This clone showed up just once. The clone's antigen remains unknown. No base quality values were provided; no much bigger clone lies one nucleotide off. The library came from the immunoSEQ multiplex PCR assay. Sourced from immuneACCESS, this table was stored by TCRdb with only in-frame sequences that have V and J called. A share of the clones is absent; for the studies checked, an unresolved V gene accounts for under half, and the remainder has no known explanation. This sample gives 550,000 to 800,000 clones in total; 70% to 90% of them show up just once. About 0.011% of the sample is in the top ten clones. The data belong to a study of shared T cell receptors in the human thymus (dated by TCRdb to the early 2020s). For the wider study: The study investigated the way shared, self-reactive T-cell receptor alpha chains are produced in the human thymus.

The data also belong to a second study, concerning human thymus T cells. The second investigation adds: Immunologically healthy infants undergoing open corrective cardiac surgery for congenital heart defects in Finland were used as donors. Thymus tissue was obtained as surgical resects removed during corrective cardiac surgery. Both the thymic and the peripheral blood repertoires appeared to show biased V and J gene segment usage. The related research reported highly overlapping thymic TCR repertoires among unrelated individuals. TCR alpha and beta repertoires from about 8 infant thymus samples and four related peripheral blood samples were characterized in the study. The cohort included several male and a couple of female infants, with donor ages spanning 7 to 244 days. Thymocytes were freed from the tissue by mechanical means and kept at -70 degrees C as pellets of roughly 9-30 million cells. Genomic DNA was extracted from frozen cell pellets with a QIAsymphony instrument. The immunoSEQ multiplex PCR assay was used to amplify the TCRB and TCRAD loci from a standardized quantity of quality-controlled genomic DNA. The amplicons covered the V(D)J region and were long enough to include the CDR3 and to identify the V and J genes. The amplicons were sequenced on an Illumina platform via the commercial immunoSEQ service. Corrections for primer bias and sequencing errors followed previously described methods, while TCRAD and TCRB definitions were based on the IMGT database. The repertoires were analysed using immunoSEQ Analyzer 3.0 and VDJTools for basic statistics, V/J segment usage, diversity estimates, rarefaction and pairwise overlap. Diversity was estimated using the Chao1, ChaoE, Efron-Thisted, Shannon and inverse Simpson indices, and was also estimated on datasets down-sampled to the size of the smallest sample. Repertoire overlap used strict matching of CDR3 nucleotide sequence, V gene and J gene, with Jaccard-based multidimensional scaling clustering. Thymus samples yielded on average about 810,000 unique TCRB clonotypes, compared with about 80,000 from blood samples.

Sequencing was done on a sample of thymocytes. The source is a girl under three years old with a congenital heart defect. Donor details come from another sample of the same person, matched by shared clones.

The nucleotides are TGTGCCAGCAGCGGCGGGGGGAGATCCCATGGCTACACCTTC. It translates to CASSGGGRSHGYTF. This receptor chain uses TRBV9 and TRBJ1-2; the best D guess is TRBD1, with 5 bases matching. According to the germline V gene, CDR1 reads SGDLS and CDR2 reads YYNGEE. V is reduced by 3 bases and J by 6 bases, leaving a spacing of 15 bases between them. The CDR3 covers 14 residues, taking in both the cysteine and the phenylalanine. The kept DNA is CDR3 alone, 42 bases in frame from the first base.